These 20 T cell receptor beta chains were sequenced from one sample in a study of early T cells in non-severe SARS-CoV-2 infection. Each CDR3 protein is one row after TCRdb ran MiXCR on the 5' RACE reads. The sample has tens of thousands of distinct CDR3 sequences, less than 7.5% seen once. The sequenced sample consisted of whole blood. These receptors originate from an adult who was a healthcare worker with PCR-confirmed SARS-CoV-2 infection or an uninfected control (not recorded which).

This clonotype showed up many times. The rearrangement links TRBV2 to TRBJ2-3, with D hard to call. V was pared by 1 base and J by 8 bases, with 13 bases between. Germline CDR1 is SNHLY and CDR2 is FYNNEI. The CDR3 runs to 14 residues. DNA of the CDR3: TGTGCCAGCAGTGAAGACGTGTTCGCAAGTACGCAGTATTTT. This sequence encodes CASSEDVFASTQYF.

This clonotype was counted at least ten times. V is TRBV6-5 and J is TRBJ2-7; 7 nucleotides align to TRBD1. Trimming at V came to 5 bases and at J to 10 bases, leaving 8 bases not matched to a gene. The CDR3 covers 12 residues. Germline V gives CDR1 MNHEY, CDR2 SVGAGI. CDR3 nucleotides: TGTGCCAGCAGTCCCGACAGGGCGGGTCAGTACTTC. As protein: CASSPDRAGQYF.

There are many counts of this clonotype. This CDR3 is CASSLFGGMGNEQFF. The CDR3 coding sequence is TGTGCCAGCAGCTTATTTGGGGGCATGGGTAATGAGCAGTTCTTC. The chain uses TRBV7-8 and TRBJ2-1; perhaps TRBD1 as D (6 bases). V lost 2 bases to trimming and J lost 7 bases, with 15 bases between them. There are 15 residues in the CDR3. Germline V gene sequence: CDR1 SGHVS, CDR2 FQNEAQ.

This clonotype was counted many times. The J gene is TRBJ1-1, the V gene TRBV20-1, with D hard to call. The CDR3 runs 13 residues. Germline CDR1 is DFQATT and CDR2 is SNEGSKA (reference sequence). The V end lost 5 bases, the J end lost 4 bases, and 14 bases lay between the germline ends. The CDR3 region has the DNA TGCAGTGCTGCCTCCCGAGGTTCCACTGAAGCTTTCTTT. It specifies CSAASRGSTEAFF.

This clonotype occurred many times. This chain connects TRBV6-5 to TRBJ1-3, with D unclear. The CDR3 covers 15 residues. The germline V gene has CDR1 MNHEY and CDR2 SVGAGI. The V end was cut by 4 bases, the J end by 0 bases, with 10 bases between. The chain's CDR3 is CASSFIASSGNTIYF. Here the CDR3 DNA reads TGTGCCAGCAGTTTCATCGCAAGCTCTGGAAACACCATATATTTT.

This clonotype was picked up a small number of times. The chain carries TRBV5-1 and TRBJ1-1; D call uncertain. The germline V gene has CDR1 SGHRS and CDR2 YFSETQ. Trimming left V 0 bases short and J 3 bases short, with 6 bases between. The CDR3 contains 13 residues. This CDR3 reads CASSLGEYTEAFF. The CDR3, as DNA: TGCGCCAGCAGCTTGGGAGAGTACACTGAAGCTTTCTTT.

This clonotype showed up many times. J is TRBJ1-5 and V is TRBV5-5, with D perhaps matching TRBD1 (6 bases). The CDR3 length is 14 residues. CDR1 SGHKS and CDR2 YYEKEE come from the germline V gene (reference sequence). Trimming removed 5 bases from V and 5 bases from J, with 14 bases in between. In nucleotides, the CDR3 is TGTGCCAGCAGTAGGGGGGCATTCCATCAGCCCCAGCATTTT. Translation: CASSRGAFHQPQHF. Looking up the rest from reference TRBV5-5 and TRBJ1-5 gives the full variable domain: DAGVTQSPTHLIKTRGQQVTLRCSPISGHKSVSWYQQVLGQGPQFIFQYYEKEERGRGNFPDRFSARQFPNYSSELNVNALLLGDSALYLCASSRGAFHQPQHFGDGTRLSIL.

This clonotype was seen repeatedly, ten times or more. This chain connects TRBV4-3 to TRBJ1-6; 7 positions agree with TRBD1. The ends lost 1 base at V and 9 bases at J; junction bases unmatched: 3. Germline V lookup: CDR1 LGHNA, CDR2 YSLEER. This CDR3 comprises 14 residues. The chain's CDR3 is CASSQAQGISPLHF. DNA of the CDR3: TGCGCCAGCAGCCAAGCACAGGGGATTTCACCCCTCCACTTT.

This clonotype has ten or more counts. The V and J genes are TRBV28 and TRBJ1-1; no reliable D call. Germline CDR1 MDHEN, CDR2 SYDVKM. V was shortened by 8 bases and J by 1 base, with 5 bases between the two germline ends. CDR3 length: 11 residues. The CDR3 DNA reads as TGTGCCAGCCACTGGAACACTGAAGCTTTCTTT. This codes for CASHWNTEAFF.

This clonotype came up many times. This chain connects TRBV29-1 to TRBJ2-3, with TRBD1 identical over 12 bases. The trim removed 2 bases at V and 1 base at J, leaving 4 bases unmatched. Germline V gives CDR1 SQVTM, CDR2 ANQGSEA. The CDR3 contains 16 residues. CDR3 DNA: TGCAGCGTTGAAACTGGGACAGGGGGCGGCACAGATACGCAGTATTTT. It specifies CSVETGTGGGTDTQYF.

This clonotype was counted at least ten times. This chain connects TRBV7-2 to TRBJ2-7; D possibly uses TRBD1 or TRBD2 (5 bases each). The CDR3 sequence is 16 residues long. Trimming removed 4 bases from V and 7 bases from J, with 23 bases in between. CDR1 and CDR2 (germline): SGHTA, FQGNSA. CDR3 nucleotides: TGTGCCAGCAGCTCCAGGGCGGGCTCAGGAAGGGAAGAGCAGTACTTC. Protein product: CASSSRAGSGREEQYF.

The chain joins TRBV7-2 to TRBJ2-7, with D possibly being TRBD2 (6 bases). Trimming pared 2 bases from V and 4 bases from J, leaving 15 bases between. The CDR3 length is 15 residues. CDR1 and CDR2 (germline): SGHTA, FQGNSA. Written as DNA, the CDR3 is TGTGCCAGCAGCTTATCTCTTGGGGGGACGTACGAGCAGTACTTC. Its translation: CASSLSLGGTYEQYF.

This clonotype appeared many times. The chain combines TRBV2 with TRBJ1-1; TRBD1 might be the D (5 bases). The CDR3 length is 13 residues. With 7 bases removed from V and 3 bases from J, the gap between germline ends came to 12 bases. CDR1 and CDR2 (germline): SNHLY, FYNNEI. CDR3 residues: CASTREGHTEAFF. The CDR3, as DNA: TGTGCCAGCACAAGGGAGGGGCACACTGAAGCTTTCTTT.

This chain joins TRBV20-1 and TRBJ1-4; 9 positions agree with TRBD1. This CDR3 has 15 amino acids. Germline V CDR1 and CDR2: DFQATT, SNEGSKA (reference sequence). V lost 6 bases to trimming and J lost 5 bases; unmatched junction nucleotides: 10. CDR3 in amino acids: CSARKRDRVNEKLFF. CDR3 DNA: TGCAGTGCCAGAAAAAGGGACAGGGTGAATGAAAAACTGTTTTTT.

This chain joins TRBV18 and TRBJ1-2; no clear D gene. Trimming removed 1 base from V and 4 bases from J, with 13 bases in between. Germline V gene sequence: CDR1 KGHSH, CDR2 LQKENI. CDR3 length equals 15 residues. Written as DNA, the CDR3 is TGTGCCAGCTCACCACTCCCTGGGAAGAGCTATGGCTACACCTTC. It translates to CASSPLPGKSYGYTF.

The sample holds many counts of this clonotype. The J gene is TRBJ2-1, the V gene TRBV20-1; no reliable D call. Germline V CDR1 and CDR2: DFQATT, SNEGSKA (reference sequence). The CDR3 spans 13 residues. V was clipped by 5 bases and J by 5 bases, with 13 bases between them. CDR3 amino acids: CSAHQDPHNEQFF. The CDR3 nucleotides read TGCAGTGCTCACCAAGACCCGCACAATGAGCAGTTCTTC.

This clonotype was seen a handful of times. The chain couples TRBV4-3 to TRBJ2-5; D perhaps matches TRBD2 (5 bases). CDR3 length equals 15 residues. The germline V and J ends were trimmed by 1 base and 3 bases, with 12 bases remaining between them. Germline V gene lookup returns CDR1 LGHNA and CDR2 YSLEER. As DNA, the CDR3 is TGCGCCAGCAGCCAAGCCCCGGGGAGAGAAGAGACCCAGTACTTC. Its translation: CASSQAPGREETQYF.

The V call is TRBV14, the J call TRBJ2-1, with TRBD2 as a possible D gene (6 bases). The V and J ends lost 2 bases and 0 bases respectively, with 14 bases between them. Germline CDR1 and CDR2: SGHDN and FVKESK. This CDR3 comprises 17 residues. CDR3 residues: CASSQLFPGGSYNEQFF. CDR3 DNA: TGTGCCAGCAGCCAATTGTTTCCCGGGGGCTCCTACAATGAGCAGTTCTTC. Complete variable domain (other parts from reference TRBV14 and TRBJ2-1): EAGVTQFPSHSVIEKGQTVTLRCDPISGHDNLYWYRRVMGKEIKFLLHFVKESKQDESGMPNNRFLAERTGGTYSTLKVQPAELEDSGVYFCASSQLFPGGSYNEQFFGPGTRLTVL.

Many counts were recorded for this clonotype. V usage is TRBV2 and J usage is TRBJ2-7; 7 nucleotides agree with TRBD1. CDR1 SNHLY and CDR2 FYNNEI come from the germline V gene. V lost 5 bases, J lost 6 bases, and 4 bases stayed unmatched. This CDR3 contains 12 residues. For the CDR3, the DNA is TGTGCCAGCAGTAATGGGGACAGCGAGCAGTACTTC. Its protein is CASSNGDSEQYF.

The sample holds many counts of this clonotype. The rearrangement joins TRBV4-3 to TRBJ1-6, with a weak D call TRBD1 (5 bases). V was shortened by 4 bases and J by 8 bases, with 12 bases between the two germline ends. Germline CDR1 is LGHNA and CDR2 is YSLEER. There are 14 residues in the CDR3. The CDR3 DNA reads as TGCGCCAGCAGCCTGGGGACTGCTGATTCACCCCTCCACTTT. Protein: CASSLGTADSPLHF.